These 8 T cell receptor beta chains were sequenced from one sample in a study of T cells in Graves' hyperthyroidism and ophthalmopathy. Amplified TCR beta CDR3 regions derived from RNA transcripts. First-round RT-PCR with HTBI primers amplified the TCR CDR3 region. TCRdb reanalysed the multiplex PCR reads using MiXCR and keeps one entry per CDR3 protein. Of roughly 800,000 distinct CDR3 sequences listed, 38% were seen once; the top ten hold approximately 8.7%. Material: blood. Every receptor here comes from a man aged 18-30 years with Graves' hyperthyroidism.

This clonotype has only one observation. The chain is built from TRBV20-1 and TRBJ1-5; TRBD1 matches 9 bases. The CDR3 extends over 16 amino acids. The V and J ends lost 6 bases and 0 bases, in that order; junction bases with no gene match: 9. Germline lookup yields CDR1 DFQATT and CDR2 SNEGSKA (reference sequence). CDR3 DNA sequence: TGCAGTGCCCTGGAACAGGGGGCCCATAGCAATCAGCCCCAGCATTTT. Its translation: CSALEQGAHSNQPQHF.

V gene TRBV12-3 or TRBV12-4 combines with J gene TRBJ2-2, with unresolved D. Trimming took 0 bases from V and 7 from J, leaving 12 bases between them. This CDR3 spans 15 amino acids. The CDR3 DNA follows: TGTGCCAGCAGTTTAGCGCTTTCGGCTAACGGGGAGCTGTTTTTT. It is translated as CASSLALSANGELFF.

This clonotype showed up just a few times. The chain is built from TRBV5-1 and TRBJ1-1, with no clear D. This CDR3 comprises 13 residues. The V end lost 0 bases, the J end lost 6 bases, and 9 bases lay between the germline ends. Germline lookup yields CDR1 SGHRS and CDR2 YFSETQ. CDR3 loop: CASSLALNAEAFF. The CDR3 DNA follows: TGCGCCAGCAGCTTGGCCTTGAATGCTGAAGCTTTCTTT.

The J gene is TRBJ2-6, the V gene TRBV15; no definite D call. Germline V gene lookup returns CDR1 LNHNV and CDR2 YYDKDF (reference sequence). The CDR3 has 14 amino acids. Deletions cut 3 bases from V and 4 bases from J, with 7 bases between. The CDR3 spells CATSSVLGANVLTF. CDR3 nucleotide sequence: TGTGCCACCAGCAGTGTCTTGGGGGCCAACGTCCTGACTTTC.

The chain is built from TRBV11-2 and TRBJ2-7, with 11 bases fitting TRBD1. The V segment lost 6 bases and the J segment 3 bases; nucleotides outside the gene matches: 7. Germline CDR1 and CDR2: SGHAT and FQNNGV. The CDR3 is made up of 15 amino acids. The CDR3 reads CASSKADRGLYEQYF. The CDR3 DNA sequence: TGTGCCAGCAGTAAAGCGGACAGGGGGCTCTACGAGCAGTACTTC.

This clonotype showed up many times. This chain connects TRBV10-3 to TRBJ2-7; 10 bases line up with TRBD1. Germline CDR1 ENHRY, CDR2 SYGVKD. V was pared by 9 bases and J by 3 bases, with 8 bases of the junction left unmatched. This CDR3 comprises 14 residues. CDR3 DNA: TGTGCCATAGCCTCCGGGACAGGGGTCTACGAGCAGTACTTC. This sequence encodes CAIASGTGVYEQYF.

V gene TRBV14 combines with J gene TRBJ2-2; 7 bases map to TRBD1. There are 17 residues in the CDR3. The V gene end was trimmed by 6 bases and the J gene end by 2 bases; junction bases not matched to a gene: 12. The germline gives CDR1 SGHDN, CDR2 FVKESK. The CDR3 nucleotides read TGTGCCAGCAGACCTCCAACAGGGGCCTTTAACACCGGGGAGCTGTTTTTT. Translated, it gives CASRPPTGAFNTGELFF.

This clonotype appeared a few times. The chain employs TRBV14 and TRBJ2-7; possible D gene TRBD1, 5 bases. Trimming cost V 8 bases and J 2 bases, with 10 bases left between them. Germline-derived CDR1 and CDR2 are SGHDN and FVKESK. CDR3 size: 12 residues. The CDR3, as DNA: TGTGCCAGCGCCAGGGCGACCTACGAGCAGTACTTC. Its protein product is CASARATYEQYF.